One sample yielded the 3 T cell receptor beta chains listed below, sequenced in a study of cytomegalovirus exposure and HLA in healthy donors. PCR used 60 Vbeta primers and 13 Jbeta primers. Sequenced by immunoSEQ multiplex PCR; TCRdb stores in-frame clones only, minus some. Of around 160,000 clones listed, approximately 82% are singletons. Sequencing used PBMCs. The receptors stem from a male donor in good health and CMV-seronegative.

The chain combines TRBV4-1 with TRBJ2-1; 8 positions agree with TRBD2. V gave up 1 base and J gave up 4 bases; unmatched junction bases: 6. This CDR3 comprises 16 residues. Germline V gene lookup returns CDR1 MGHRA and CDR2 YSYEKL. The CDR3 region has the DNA TGCGCCAGCAGCCAAGGGGCTAGCGGGCCATACAATGAGCAGTTCTTC. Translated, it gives CASSQGASGPYNEQFF.

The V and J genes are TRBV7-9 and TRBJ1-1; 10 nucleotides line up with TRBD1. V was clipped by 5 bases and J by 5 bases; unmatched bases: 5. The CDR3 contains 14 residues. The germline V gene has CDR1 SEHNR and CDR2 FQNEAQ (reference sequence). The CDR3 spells CASSRDRGQTEAFF. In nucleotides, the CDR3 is TGTGCCAGCAGCCGCGACAGGGGGCAAACTGAAGCTTTCTTT.

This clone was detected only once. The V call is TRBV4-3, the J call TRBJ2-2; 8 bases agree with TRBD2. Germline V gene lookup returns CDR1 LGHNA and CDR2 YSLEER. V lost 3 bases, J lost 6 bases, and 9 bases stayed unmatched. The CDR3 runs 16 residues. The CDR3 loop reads CASSQANSGNAGELFF. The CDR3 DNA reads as TGCGCCAGCAGCCAGGCCAATAGCGGGAATGCCGGGGAGCTGTTTTTT.